The clone carrying this T cell receptor beta chain was observed once. What it binds is unknown. J lost 3 bases, V lost 6 bases, and 7 bases had no gene match. Germline CDR1 DFQATT, CDR2 SNEGSKA (reference sequence). The CDR3 totals 13 residues. TCRdb called the 5' RACE reads again in MiXCR, with one record for every CDR3 protein. In the table there are just over 60,000 distinct CDR3 sequences, almost 30% of which are singletons. Study-wide results and caveats: The larger-cohort validation was restricted to a single TCR beta V-J rearrangement rather than whole repertoires.

The TCR was taken from a female donor with breast cancer. Sequences were obtained from tumor-infiltrating naive CD4+ T cells sorted from the breast tumor. Regarding subset: naive CD4+ T cells, CD4+CD45RA+CD25-. The V gene is TRBV20-1, the J gene TRBJ2-7; 8 positions agree with TRBD2. This CDR3 is CSAGIGRVYEQYF. In DNA, the CDR3 is TGCAGTGCAGGTATCGGGAGGGTCTACGAGCAGTACTTC.